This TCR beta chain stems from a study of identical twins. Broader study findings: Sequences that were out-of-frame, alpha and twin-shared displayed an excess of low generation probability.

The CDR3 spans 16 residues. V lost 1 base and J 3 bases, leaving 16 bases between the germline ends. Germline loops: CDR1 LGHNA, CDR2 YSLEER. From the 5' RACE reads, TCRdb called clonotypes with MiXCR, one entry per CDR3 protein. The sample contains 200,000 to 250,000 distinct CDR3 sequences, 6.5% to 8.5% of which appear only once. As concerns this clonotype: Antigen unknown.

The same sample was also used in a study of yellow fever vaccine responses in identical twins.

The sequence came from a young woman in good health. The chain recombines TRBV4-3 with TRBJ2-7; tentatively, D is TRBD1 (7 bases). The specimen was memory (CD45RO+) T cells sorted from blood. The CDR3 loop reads CASSQGRAGGLYEQYF. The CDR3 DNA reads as TGCGCCAGCAGCCAAGGTCGGGCAGGGGGGCTCTACGAGCAGTACTTC.